This T cell receptor (beta chain) is drawn from a study of blood T cells in healthy people across ages. Points from the study as a whole: A strong correlation between TCR beta diversity and naive T cell percentage was seen. Aged donors had fewer naive CD4+ cells and lower diversity than long-lived donors. Reliance upon unsorted PBMCs precluded definitive naive versus antigen-experienced comparison.

The V and J ends lost 6 bases and 0 bases, in that order; junction bases with no gene match: 8. This CDR3 comprises 15 residues. Then a second PCR, running about 7 to 11 cycles, was carried out with a sample-barcoded 5' primer and a J-beta primer mix. TCRdb recomputed calls from the 5' RACE reads with MiXCR, one row per CDR3 protein. The sample carries just over 1 million distinct CDR3 sequences, more than 40% recorded once. This clonotype occurred a few times. The antigen is undetermined. The source of this sequence is a woman aged 55-70 years in good health. Sequenced input: blood. The chain joins TRBV12-3 or TRBV12-4 to TRBJ2-7; TRBD2 matches at 7 bases. Here the CDR3 DNA reads TGTGCCAGCAGGTATAGCGGGTCGAGCTCCTACGAGCAGTACTTC. Translating it yields CASRYSGSSSYEQYF.